The clone carrying this T cell receptor beta chain was detected a few times. Its antigen is not identified. The length of the CDR3 is 14 residues. Germline V gene data show CDR1 as DFQATT and CDR2 as SNEGSKA (reference sequence). V lost 2 bases to trimming and J lost 7 bases; unmatched junction nucleotides: 3. This sample stems from a study of regulatory T cells in long-lasting Graves disease. Findings and limits, study-wide: The persistent group shared 2,500 to 3,000 public clonotypes, more than the approximately 880 shared by new patients. Rather than thyroid tissue, only peripheral blood underwent study.

The time point denotes: newly diagnosed GD, antithyroid drugs for less than 3 months. Generation of the TCR library employed RNA extracted from PBMCs. HTBI primers from iRepertoire and Arm-PCR of CDR3 regions yielded the TCR beta libraries. MiXCR, run by TCRdb on the multiplex PCR reads, gives a single entry per CDR3 protein. The sample contains around 450,000 distinct CDR3 sequences, approximately 15% of which appear only once. Another study also made use of these data, one on T cells in Graves' hyperthyroidism and ophthalmopathy. That work adds: The HTBI set primed first-round TCR CDR3 RT-PCR. Most thyroid clonotypes that were expanded above 0.001 also turned up in blood.

This material consisted of peripheral blood mononuclear cells (PBMCs), taken at new diagnosis, from a patient treated with antithyroid drugs. The rearrangement joins TRBV20-1 to TRBJ2-1; 12 bases align to TRBD2. This clonotype was sampled from a middle-aged woman with Graves disease. As DNA, the CDR3 is TGCAGTGCTAGATCCCTAGCGGGAGGGAATGAGCAGTTCTTC. Its protein product is CSARSLAGGNEQFF.